This T cell receptor (beta chain) was sequenced in a study of cytomegalovirus exposure and HLA in healthy donors. Study-level points and caveats: Most observed TCR sequences were rare, whereas some public TCRs were detected in many donors. As confirmed in vitro, three CMV-associated chains were specific for CMV antigens.

Separation from the roughly 700-subject first cohort characterized the roughly 120-subject validation cohort, to which the donors belonged. The method was immunoSEQ multiplex PCR; TCRdb's version includes in-frame clones alone and lacks a portion of them. The sample lists about 74,000 clones, 94% seen once, with about 2.1% in the top ten. Losses at the gene ends were 4 bases for V and 5 bases for J; bases not matched to a gene: 7. The CDR3 totals 16 residues. Germline assignment: CDR1 ENHRY and CDR2 SYGVKD. This clone appeared a single time. As yet, its antigen is unknown. The chain recombines TRBV10-3 with TRBJ2-3; 12 nucleotides line up with TRBD2. This TCR came from a woman under 30 in good health and CMV-seropositive. Sequencing was done on a sample of PBMCs. The CDR3 nucleotides read TGTGCCATCAGTGGGTCTAGCGGGAGGGCCGGAGATACGCAGTATTTT. Protein: CAISGSSGRAGDTQYF.